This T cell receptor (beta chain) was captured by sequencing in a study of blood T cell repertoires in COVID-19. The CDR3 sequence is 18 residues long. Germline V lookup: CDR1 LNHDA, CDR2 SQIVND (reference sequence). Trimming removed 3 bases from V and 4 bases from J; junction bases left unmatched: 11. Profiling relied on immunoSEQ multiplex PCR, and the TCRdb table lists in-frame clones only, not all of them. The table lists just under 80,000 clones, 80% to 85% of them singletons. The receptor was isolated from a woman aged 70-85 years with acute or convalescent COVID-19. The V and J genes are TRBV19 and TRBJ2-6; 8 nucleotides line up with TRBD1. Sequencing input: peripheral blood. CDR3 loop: CASSIPQGQVAGANVLTF. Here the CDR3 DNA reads TGTGCCAGTAGTATCCCACAGGGACAGGTCGCGGGGGCCAACGTCCTGACTTTC.